Presented here are 23 T cell receptor beta chains from one specimen sequenced in a study of blood T cells in healthy people across ages. For the second PCR, which ran for roughly 6 to 12 cycles, a sample-barcoded 5' primer and a J-beta primer mix were used. TCRdb reanalysed the 5' RACE reads using MiXCR and keeps one entry per CDR3 protein. The table shows about 720,000 distinct CDR3 sequences, with about a fifth occurring only once. The sample comprised blood. Receptor source: an older man in good health.

This clonotype was detected a few times. Compared with germline, one end of the junction differs, possibly owing to a read error. This chain connects TRBV5-1 to TRBJ2-1, with D uncertain. Germline-derived CDR1 and CDR2 are SGHRS and YFSETQ. The length of the CDR3 is 14 residues. The CDR3 region is CASSLEQSYNKQFF. The CDR3 DNA sequence: TGCGCCAGCAGCTTGGAACAGTCCTACAATAAGCAGTTCTTC. The whole variable domain, remainder taken from reference TRBV5-1 and TRBJ2-1, is KAGVTQTPRYLIKTRGQQVTLSCSPISGHRSVSWYQQTPGQGLQFLFEYFSETQRNKGNFPGRFSGRQFSNSRSEMNVSTLELGDSALYLCASSLEQSYNKQFFGPGTRLTVL.

This clonotype has only a few counts. This chain links TRBV6-2 or TRBV6-3 with TRBJ2-7; TRBD2 matches 7 bases. Germline assignment: CDR1 MNHEY and CDR2 SVGEGT. CDR3 size: 14 residues. The CDR3 DNA follows: TGTGCCAGCAGTTACCAGGGAGGGTCCTCCGAGCAGTACGTC. This encodes CASSYQGGSSEQYV.

There are a few counts of this clonotype. The chain links TRBV12-3 or TRBV12-4 to TRBJ1-3; D call uncertain. The V gene lost 4 bases and the J gene lost 0 bases, with 7 bases spanning the gap. This CDR3 has 14 amino acids. The CDR3 nucleotides are TGTGCCAGCAGTTGGCCAAGCTCTGGAAACACCATATATTTT. Its protein is CASSWPSSGNTIYF.

In its sample, this clonotype was seen a few times. V gene TRBV18 combines with J gene TRBJ2-4; D might be TRBD1 (5 bases). Trimming removed 3 bases at V and 2 bases at J, with 8 bases between. This CDR3 is 14 amino acids long. Per germline, CDR1 KGHSH and CDR2 LQKENI. Here the CDR3 DNA reads TGTGCCAGCTCACCCAGGGAAACCAAAAACATTCAGTACTTC. Protein product: CASSPRETKNIQYF.

A few counts support this clonotype. The CDR3 is CAISQTMAGGSDNEQFF. The CDR3 DNA follows: TGTGCCATCAGTCAAACTATGGCGGGAGGGTCTGACAATGAGCAGTTCTTC. The J gene is TRBJ2-1, the V gene TRBV10-3; 9 bases are shared with TRBD2. CDR1 is ENHRY and CDR2 is SYGVKD in the germline V gene. This CDR3 has 17 amino acids. V was pared by 5 bases and J by 5 bases, with 13 bases of the junction left unmatched.

Only a few counts were recorded for this clonotype. The rearrangement uses TRBV12-3 or TRBV12-4 and TRBJ2-1; D unresolved. This CDR3 comprises 15 residues. V was pared by 5 bases and J by 7 bases, with 18 bases between. The CDR3 coding sequence is TGTGCCAGCAGTGAAGCCAGACATGATCCGAATGAGCAGTTCTTC. It yields the protein CASSEARHDPNEQFF.

The gene calls are TRBV12-3 or TRBV12-4 and TRBJ2-7; D possibly matches TRBD1 or TRBD2 (6 bases each). This CDR3 comprises 14 residues. Trimming took 3 bases from V and 3 from J, leaving 12 bases between them. The CDR3 region is CASSFSGADYEQYF. CDR3 DNA sequence: TGTGCCAGCAGTTTCTCGGGGGCAGACTACGAGCAGTACTTC.

The chain couples TRBV6-1 to TRBJ2-5, with D uncertain. The DNA end lines up better with TRBJ2-7; the J call may be wrong. This CDR3 contains 13 residues. Germline CDR1 and CDR2: MNHNS and SASEGT. The DNA for the CDR3 is TGTGCCAGCAGCCTCTACACGGGCTACGAGCAGTACGTC. It yields the protein CASSLYTGYEQYV.

The chain is built from TRBV20-1 and TRBJ2-5; the D is unclear. The assigned J gene may be wrong: the sequence end matches TRBJ2-7 better. Germline CDR1 and CDR2: DFQATT and SNEGSKA (reference sequence). The CDR3 is 16 residues long. This CDR3 is CSARFLPALLSYEQYF. CDR3 DNA sequence: TGCAGTGCTAGATTTCTTCCGGCTCTGCTCTCCTACGAGCAGTACTTC.

This clonotype has a handful of counts. The CDR3 spells CASSFAGQTDTQYF. The CDR3 DNA reads TGCGCCAGCAGCTTTGCTGGACAAACAGATACGCAGTATTTT. The chain carries TRBV5-1 and TRBJ2-3; tentative D call: TRBD1 (5 bases). V was shortened by 2 bases and J by 3 bases, with 10 bases between the two germline ends. This CDR3 is 14 amino acids long. In germline, CDR1 is SGHRS, CDR2 YFSETQ. Complete variable domain (other parts from reference TRBV5-1 and TRBJ2-3): KAGVTQTPRYLIKTRGQQVTLSCSPISGHRSVSWYQQTPGQGLQFLFEYFSETQRNKGNFPGRFSGRQFSNSRSEMNVSTLELGDSALYLCASSFAGQTDTQYFGPGTRLTVL.

The rearrangement uses TRBV20-1 and TRBJ1-1; D uncertain. The CDR3 totals 12 residues. V lost 1 base and J lost 5, with 8 bases in between. Germline V gene data show CDR1 as DFQATT and CDR2 as SNEGSKA (reference sequence). CDR3 nucleotide sequence: TGCAGTGCTAGAGGCGGGTGGACTGAAGCTTTCTTT. This sequence encodes CSARGGWTEAFF.

This clonotype was seen a handful of times. The chain employs TRBV7-9 and TRBJ2-1, with D unresolved. CDR1 and CDR2 from the germline V gene are SEHNR and FQNEAQ (reference sequence). V was pared by 7 bases and J by 9 bases, with 16 bases between. This CDR3 contains 13 residues. The CDR3 sequence is CASTIAGGIEQFF. DNA of the CDR3: TGTGCCAGCACCATAGCCGGTGGGATTGAGCAGTTCTTC.

This rearrangement joins TRBV25-1 to TRBJ1-2, with TRBD1 matching 7 bases. The CDR3 length is 16 residues. V lost 5 bases and J lost 2; bases outside the gene matches: 11. The germline gives CDR1 MGHDK, CDR2 SYGVNS. The chain's CDR3 is CASSNSWAGGNYGYTF. The CDR3 DNA reads TGTGCCAGCAGTAACTCCTGGGCAGGGGGAAACTATGGCTACACCTTC.

This clonotype was counted a few times. The genes are TRBV4-1 and TRBJ1-4; D uncertain. CDR1 MGHRA and CDR2 YSYEKL come from the germline V gene. The CDR3 is made up of 12 amino acids. V was pared by 1 base and J by 14 bases, with 11 bases between. CDR3 nucleotide sequence: TGCGCCAGCAGCCAAGGTGAGCGCCGGCTGTTTTTT. It yields the protein CASSQGERRLFF.

There are a few counts of this clonotype. This sequence joins TRBV7-2 and TRBJ2-5; either TRBD1 or TRBD2 may supply D (6 bases each). Trimming took 4 bases from V and 3 from J, leaving 18 bases between them. The CDR3 has 16 residues. Germline V CDR1 and CDR2: SGHTA, FQGNSA. CDR3 loop: CASSSVPGGGKETQYF. The CDR3 DNA reads TGTGCCAGCAGCTCAGTCCCCGGAGGGGGTAAAGAGACCCAGTACTTC.

In the case of this clonotype: A much larger clone lies a single base off, so this may be a read error. The chain uses TRBV27 and TRBJ1-1; D perhaps matches TRBD1 (6 bases). Trimming left V 11 bases short and J 12 bases short, with 25 bases between. The germline gives CDR1 MNHEY, CDR2 SMNVEV (reference sequence). The CDR3 runs to 13 residues. The CDR3 DNA sequence: TGTGCCGCCCGAGGGCCCAGGGGAATTACAACTTTCTTT. This codes for CAARGPRGITTFF.

In this sample, this clonotype turned up a few times. V usage is TRBV5-1 and J usage is TRBJ2-7; D possibly corresponds to TRBD2 (6 bases). The DNA end favors TRBJ2-1, so the J call may be wrong. Germline V CDR1 and CDR2: SGHRS, YFSETQ. The CDR3 consists of 14 residues. The CDR3 loop is CASSFAGIPNEQFF. For the CDR3, the DNA is TGCGCCAGCAGCTTTGCGGGAATACCCAATGAGCAGTTCTTC.

Only one count was recorded for this clonotype. This CDR3 reads CASSRQGRTVCEKLFF. CDR3 in DNA: TGTGCCAGCAGTAGACAGGGAAGGACGGTCTGTGAAAAACTGTTTTTT. The chain combines TRBV6-1 with TRBJ1-4; 7 bases map to TRBD1. Germline values: CDR1 MNHNS, CDR2 SASEGT. V lost 5 bases and J lost 7; bases outside the gene matches: 13. The CDR3 is 16 residues long.

The chain couples TRBV6-5 to TRBJ1-2, with D possibly matching TRBD1 (5 bases). V lost 5 bases, J lost 4 bases, and 17 bases lay in between. Germline V gene lookup returns CDR1 MNHEY and CDR2 SVGAGI. The CDR3 runs 15 residues. The CDR3 protein is CASSPSPGTGYGYTF. The DNA of the CDR3 is TGTGCCAGCAGTCCCTCACCCGGGACTGGCTATGGCTACACCTTC.

The gene calls are TRBV6-5 and TRBJ1-3, with TRBD1 identical over 7 bases. Germline values: CDR1 MNHEY, CDR2 SVGAGI. The CDR3 spans 16 residues. V lost 4 bases and J lost 2; bases outside the gene matches: 8. The CDR3 spells CASSSAGQRAGNTIYF. DNA of the CDR3: TGTGCCAGCAGTTCAGCGGGACAGCGAGCTGGAAACACCATATATTTT.

This clonotype was seen ten or more times. The chain uses TRBV20-1 and TRBJ1-2, with 7 bases identical to TRBD1. Germline values: CDR1 DFQATT, CDR2 SNEGSKA (reference sequence). The CDR3 totals 13 residues. The junction had 3 bases not matched to a gene; V was cut back by 2 bases and J by 3 bases. For the CDR3, the DNA is TGCAGTGCTAGAACAGGGGCCGACTATGGCTACACCTTC. Protein product: CSARTGADYGYTF.

The genes are TRBV3-1 and TRBJ2-1, with D unclear. The CDR3 totals 15 residues. Trimming removed 8 bases from V and 5 bases from J, with 19 bases in between. The germline V gene has CDR1 LGHDT and CDR2 YNNKEL (reference sequence). The chain's CDR3 is CASSPPDWRNNEQFF. CDR3 bases: TGTGCCAGCTCCCCCCCCGACTGGAGAAACAATGAGCAGTTCTTC.

This clonotype was observed once. This chain uses TRBV12-3 or TRBV12-4 with TRBJ2-1; 7 bases map to TRBD1. This CDR3 is 16 amino acids long. V was pared by 0 bases and J by 2 bases, with 4 bases of the junction left unmatched. This CDR3 reads CASSLAPQGAYNEQFF. CDR3 DNA sequence: TGTGCCAGCAGTTTAGCGCCGCAGGGGGCCTACAATGAGCAGTTCTTC.